Listed below are T cell receptor beta chains from one sample, sequenced in a study of post-analysis software for immune sequencing data. TCRdb ran MiXCR on the PCR reads and lists one entry per CDR3 protein. The sample consists of under 650,000 distinct CDR3 sequences, roughly 45% of them appearing once. Material for sequencing was blood. These receptors all stem from a girl between 10 and 17 years old with multiple sclerosis. Both conserved end residues are part of each CDR3. Each record gives: clone size, V gene, D gene, J gene, CDR3 protein, CDR3 DNA. D genes are given only for firm matches. Only some rows state a clone size, as once, few, many or a class for expanded clones.

-	TRBV7-2	TRBD2	TRBJ2-7	CASSHQGGGFYEQYF	TGTGCCAGCAGCCACCAGGGCGGGGGATTCTACGAGCAGTACTTC
-	TRBV4-1	-	TRBJ1-4	CASSQDRNRVNEKLFF	TGCGCCAGCAGCCAAGATAGGAACAGGGTTAATGAAAAATTGTTTTTT
-	TRBV27	-	TRBJ2-1	CASSPDSWFNEQFF	TGTGCCAGCAGCCCGGACAGTTGGTTCAATGAGCAGTTCTTC
many	TRBV12-3/TRBV12-4	-	TRBJ2-1	CASSLRAGLDEQFF	TGTGCCAGCAGTTTAAGGGCAGGGCTTGATGAGCAGTTCTTC
few	TRBV20-1	TRBD2	TRBJ2-5	CSARLAGGLGETQYF	TGCAGTGCTAGATTAGCGGGGGGGCTAGGAGAGACCCAGTACTTC
-	TRBV7-4	-	TRBJ2-7	CASKAVSYEQYF	TGTGCCAGCAAGGCTGTCTCCTACGAGCAGTACTTC
-	TRBV9	-	TRBJ1-1	CASKDYEGPANTEAFF	TGTGCCAGCAAGGACTATGAGGGGCCGGCGAACACTGAAGCTTTCTTT
-	TRBV12-3/TRBV12-4	TRBD2	TRBJ2-1	CASSLGTSGSAYNEQFF	TGTGCCAGCAGTTTGGGGACTAGCGGGAGTGCGTACAATGAGCAGTTCTTC
-	TRBV20-1	-	TRBJ2-3	CSASGGIGITDTQYF	TGCAGTGCTAGTGGGGGGATTGGGATCACAGATACGCAGTATTTT
-	TRBV29-1	-	TRBJ2-7	CSVVEETKYF	TGCAGCGTTGTTGAGGAGACCAAGTACTTC
-	TRBV19	TRBD2	TRBJ2-1	CASSIASGRRLSEQFF	TGTGCCAGTAGTATTGCTAGCGGGAGAAGACTTAGCGAGCAGTTCTTC
few	TRBV6-6	-	TRBJ1-2	CASSHPRTPDGYTF	TGTGCCAGCAGTCACCCCCGGACACCGGATGGCTACACCTTC
-	TRBV5-1	TRBD2	TRBJ2-3	CASSWKSIAGDYDTQYF	TGCGCCAGCAGCTGGAAATCGATAGCGGGAGATTACGATACGCAGTATTTT
once	TRBV28	TRBD1	TRBJ1-1	CASSLGQVWNTEAFF	TGTGCCAGCAGTCTTGGACAGGTGTGGAACACTGAAGCTTTCTTT
-	TRBV6-6	-	TRBJ2-5	CASSPRDIQETQYF	TGTGCCAGCTCCCCCCGGGACATTCAAGAGACCCAGTACTTC
few	TRBV10-3	-	TRBJ2-1	CAISGVTSQYEQFF	TGTGCCATCAGTGGGGTGACTTCCCAATATGAGCAGTTCTTC
-	TRBV12-3/TRBV12-4	-	TRBJ2-7	CASSLTGSSAGGLRQYF	TGTGCCAGCAGTTTAACGGGTTCATCCGCAGGGGGACTTCGGCAGTACTTC
-	TRBV5-1	-	TRBJ2-5	CASRSNREETQYF	TGCGCCAGCAGATCAAACAGGGAAGAGACCCAGTACTTC
once	TRBV29-1	-	TRBJ2-1	CSVEGRHHRAEQFF	TGCAGCGTTGAAGGGCGCCACCACAGGGCTGAGCAGTTCTTC
-	TRBV20-1	TRBD1	TRBJ2-5	CSARGDRVETQYF	TGCAGTGCTAGAGGCGACAGGGTGGAGACCCAGTACTTC
many	TRBV29-1	TRBD2	TRBJ2-1	CSVAPRLAGGYNEQFF	TGCAGCGTTGCCCCCCGGCTAGCGGGGGGTTACAATGAGCAGTTCTTC
few	TRBV12-3/TRBV12-4	-	TRBJ1-1	CASSLRQMNTEAFF	TGTGCCAGCAGTTTACGGCAGATGAACACTGAAGCTTTCTTT
-	TRBV29-1	TRBD1	TRBJ1-1	CSVGYRGKFGTEAFF	TGCAGCGTTGGCTACAGGGGCAAATTTGGGACTGAAGCTTTCTTT
few	TRBV5-1	-	TRBJ2-1	CASSLEAGAWGSTLSNEQFF	TGCGCCAGCAGCTTGGAAGCAGGTGCTTGGGGGTCCACCCTTTCCAATGAGCAGTTCTTC
-	TRBV9	-	TRBJ2-5	CASSIRGGETQYF	TGCGCCAGCAGTATCCGTGGGGGAGAGACCCAGTACTTC
-	TRBV11-1	TRBD1	TRBJ2-5	CASSFIGQGSGTQYF	TGTGCCAGCAGCTTCATTGGACAGGGCTCAGGGACCCAGTACTTC
-	TRBV6-6	-	TRBJ2-7	CASTNGGAYEQYF	TGTGCCAGCACTAATGGAGGTGCCTACGAGCAGTACTTC
many	TRBV6-5	TRBD1	TRBJ2-5	CASSSQGVEETQYF	TGTGCCAGCAGTTCACAGGGGGTAGAAGAGACCCAGTACTTC
few	TRBV2	-	TRBJ2-3	CASPNTQYF	TGTGCCAGCCCCAATACGCAGTATTTT
-	TRBV5-1	-	TRBJ2-7	CASSSLGTADEQYF	TGCGCCAGCAGCTCACTCGGGACGGCCGACGAGCAGTACTTC
few	TRBV6-5	-	TRBJ1-1	CASSYSTSTGTEAFF	TGTGCCAGCAGTTACTCGACGTCGACGGGGACTGAAGCTTTCTTT
-	TRBV30	TRBD1	TRBJ2-4	CAWSVTDRVQYF	TGTGCCTGGAGTGTAACCGACAGGGTACAGTACTTC
-	TRBV20-1	TRBD2	TRBJ2-7	CSARDLASGGYEQYF	TGCAGTGCTAGAGATTTGGCTAGCGGGGGCTACGAGCAGTACTTC
-	TRBV27	TRBD2	TRBJ2-1	CASSSAPGLAGSSYNEQFF	TGTGCCAGCAGTTCGGCACCGGGACTAGCGGGAAGCTCCTACAATGAGCAGTTCTTC
few	TRBV28	TRBD2	TRBJ2-1	CASGGQREDYNEQFF	TGTGCCAGCGGTGGACAGCGGGAGGACTACAATGAGCAGTTCTTC
-	TRBV12-3/TRBV12-4	TRBD1	TRBJ2-4	CASSLGQGGIVQYF	TGTGCCAGCAGTTTGGGACAGGGGGGTATCGTTCAGTACTTC
-	TRBV20-1	-	TRBJ2-7	CSANTSEVDSYEQYF	TGCAGTGCTAATACTTCGGAGGTAGACTCCTACGAGCAGTACTTC
-	TRBV10-2	TRBD1	TRBJ1-1	CASSGDSRAFF	TGCGCCAGCAGTGGGGACAGTCGAGCTTTCTTT
-	TRBV12-3/TRBV12-4	-	TRBJ2-7	CASSPYEQYF	TGTGCCAGCAGTCCCTACGAGCAGTACTTC
-	TRBV6-5	TRBD2	TRBJ2-7	CASSYAGGEQYF	TGTGCCAGCAGTTACGCGGGAGGCGAGCAGTACTTC
-	TRBV9	TRBD2	TRBJ2-5	CASSAPAGGQETQYF	TGTGCCAGCAGCGCTCCAGCGGGGGGGCAAGAGACCCAGTACTTC
-	TRBV10-3	TRBD1	TRBJ2-5	CAIGQGDLETQYF	TGTGCCATTGGACAGGGGGATTTGGAGACCCAGTACTTC